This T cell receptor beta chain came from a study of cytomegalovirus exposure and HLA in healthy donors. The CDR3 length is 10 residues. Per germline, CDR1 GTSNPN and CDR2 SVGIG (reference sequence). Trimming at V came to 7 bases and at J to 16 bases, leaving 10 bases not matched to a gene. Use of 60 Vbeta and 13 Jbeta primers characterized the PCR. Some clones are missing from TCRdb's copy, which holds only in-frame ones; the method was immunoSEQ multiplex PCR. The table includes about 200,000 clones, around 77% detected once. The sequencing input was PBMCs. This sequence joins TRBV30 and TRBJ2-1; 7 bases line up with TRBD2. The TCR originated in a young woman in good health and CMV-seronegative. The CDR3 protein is CASSSGGYFF. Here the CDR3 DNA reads TGTGCCTCCTCGTCGGGGGGTTACTTCTTC.